The rows below give T cell receptor beta chains drawn from one sample of a study of CD8 T cells in Susac syndrome. In TCRdb, the immunoSEQ multiplex PCR reads were re-called with MiXCR into one record per CDR3 protein. This sample has more than 150,000 distinct CDR3 sequences, with just under 97% found just once. The sample taken for sequencing was CD8+ T cells from PBMCs. The receptors come from a human donor with multiple sclerosis. Each CDR3 is given with its conserved first and last residue. The D gene is left open where the match is weak. Size is stated for part of the rows, as once, few or many counts, or as a class when the clone is expanded.

d_call: NA
j_call: TRBJ2-5
v_call: TRBV12-3/TRBV12-4
clone_size: NA
cdr3_aa: CASSPGGVAQETQYF
cdr3_nt: TGTGCCAGCAGTCCTGGAGGGGTGGCCCAAGAGACCCAGTACTTC

d_call: TRBD2
j_call: TRBJ2-5
v_call: TRBV20-1
clone_size: NA
cdr3_aa: CSARGPSGTLGETQYF
cdr3_nt: TGCAGTGCTAGGGGGCCTAGCGGGACCCTAGGGGAGACCCAGTACTTC

d_call: TRBD2
j_call: TRBJ2-1
v_call: TRBV11-2
clone_size: NA
cdr3_aa: CASSLESSGYNEQFF
cdr3_nt: TGTGCCAGCAGCTTAGAATCTAGCGGATACAATGAGCAGTTCTTC

d_call: TRBD2
j_call: TRBJ2-5
v_call: TRBV29-1
clone_size: NA
cdr3_aa: CSAFSNFWAGVQETQYF
cdr3_nt: TGCAGCGCCTTCTCGAATTTTTGGGCGGGGGTACAAGAGACCCAGTACTTC

d_call: NA
j_call: TRBJ2-1
v_call: TRBV27
clone_size: NA
cdr3_aa: CASSLSHEQFF
cdr3_nt: TGTGCCAGCAGTTTAAGCCATGAGCAGTTCTTC

d_call: NA
j_call: TRBJ1-5
v_call: TRBV4-1
clone_size: NA
cdr3_aa: CASSQVDRSSQPQHF
cdr3_nt: TGCGCCAGCAGCCAAGTCGACAGGAGTAGTCAGCCCCAGCATTTT

d_call: NA
j_call: TRBJ1-1
v_call: TRBV9
clone_size: NA
cdr3_aa: CASAGESEAFF
cdr3_nt: TGTGCCAGTGCAGGGGAATCGGAAGCTTTCTTT

d_call: TRBD1
j_call: TRBJ1-5
v_call: TRBV27
clone_size: NA
cdr3_aa: CASSPGQGKQPQHF
cdr3_nt: TGTGCCAGCAGTCCCGGACAGGGCAAGCAGCCCCAGCATTTT

d_call: TRBD1
j_call: TRBJ2-7
v_call: TRBV12-3/TRBV12-4
clone_size: NA
cdr3_aa: CASSFQRDRSYEQYF
cdr3_nt: TGTGCCAGCAGTTTCCAAAGGGACAGATCCTACGAGCAGTACTTC

d_call: NA
j_call: TRBJ2-7
v_call: TRBV7-9
clone_size: NA
cdr3_aa: CASSSDGTPSYEQYF
cdr3_nt: TGTGCCAGCAGCTCAGACGGGACACCATCCTACGAGCAGTACTTC

d_call: TRBD1
j_call: TRBJ1-1
v_call: TRBV6-1
clone_size: NA
cdr3_aa: CASRQDRGSVLNTEAFF
cdr3_nt: TGTGCCAGCAGGCAGGACAGGGGATCGGTTTTGAACACTGAAGCTTTCTTT

d_call: TRBD2
j_call: TRBJ2-7
v_call: TRBV5-1
clone_size: NA
cdr3_aa: CASSLEWGGGYEQYF
cdr3_nt: TGCGCCAGCAGCTTGGAATGGGGCGGGGGCTACGAGCAGTACTTC

d_call: NA
j_call: TRBJ1-5
v_call: TRBV20-1
clone_size: NA
cdr3_aa: CSVPPSGESQPQHF
cdr3_nt: TGCAGTGTTCCCCCGTCCGGAGAGAGTCAGCCCCAGCATTTT

d_call: NA
j_call: TRBJ2-1
v_call: TRBV11-3
clone_size: NA
cdr3_aa: CASSLPGQPHRQFF
cdr3_nt: TGTGCCAGCAGCCTCCCCGGACAGCCCCACCGGCAGTTCTTC

d_call: NA
j_call: TRBJ2-5
v_call: TRBV13
clone_size: NA
cdr3_aa: CASSHEGLPETQYF
cdr3_nt: TGTGCCAGCAGCCACGAGGGACTGCCAGAGACCCAGTACTTC

d_call: NA
j_call: TRBJ1-2
v_call: TRBV6-2/TRBV6-3
clone_size: NA
cdr3_aa: CASSQGTYGYTF
cdr3_nt: TGTGCCAGCAGTCAGGGGACCTATGGCTACACCTTC

d_call: NA
j_call: TRBJ2-5
v_call: TRBV20-1
clone_size: once
cdr3_aa: CSARRTETETQYF
cdr3_nt: TGCAGTGCTAGGAGGACGGAGACAGAGACCCAGTACTTC

d_call: NA
j_call: TRBJ2-7
v_call: TRBV14
clone_size: NA
cdr3_aa: CASSQDHGNYEQYF
cdr3_nt: TGTGCCAGCAGCCAAGACCACGGAAACTACGAGCAGTACTTC

d_call: NA
j_call: TRBJ2-7
v_call: TRBV7-9
clone_size: NA
cdr3_aa: CASTPRLQPFEQYF
cdr3_nt: TGTGCCAGCACCCCGAGGCTACAGCCTTTTGAGCAGTACTTC

d_call: TRBD1
j_call: TRBJ1-3
v_call: TRBV2
clone_size: NA
cdr3_aa: CASSEERRGPGNTIYF
cdr3_nt: TGTGCCAGCAGTGAAGAACGGAGGGGGCCCGGAAACACCATATATTTT